The subject of this entry is one TCR beta chain. The CDR3 totals 14 residues. The germline CDR1 and CDR2 sequences are MNHEY and SVGAGI. V lost 4 bases to trimming and J lost 7 bases; unmatched junction nucleotides: 9. The sample is drawn from a study of blood T cell repertoires in COVID-19. Turning to the study itself: Samples representing acute and convalescent COVID-19 were sourced from the United States, Italy and Spain. Sources were T cells, B-cell-depleted T cells, or PBMCs; the material itself was cDNA or gDNA.

In the original processing: How many nucleated cells were present was estimated from reference gene primer amplification. The repertoire was sequenced with immunoSEQ multiplex PCR; TCRdb's copy has only in-frame clones and lacks some. The V and J calls and clone size come from that table; D and trimming were worked out from the DNA. The repertoire includes roughly 250,000 clones, 88% of them detected once, and approximately 4% sits in the top ten. The V gene is TRBV6-5, the J gene TRBJ1-2, with 7 nucleotides matching TRBD1. The sequencing input was peripheral blood. The source is a man aged 55 to 69 who had recovered from COVID-19. CDR3 coding DNA: TGTGCCAGCAGTTCCACAGGGGCGATGGTTGGCTACACCTTC. It is translated as CASSSTGAMVGYTF.